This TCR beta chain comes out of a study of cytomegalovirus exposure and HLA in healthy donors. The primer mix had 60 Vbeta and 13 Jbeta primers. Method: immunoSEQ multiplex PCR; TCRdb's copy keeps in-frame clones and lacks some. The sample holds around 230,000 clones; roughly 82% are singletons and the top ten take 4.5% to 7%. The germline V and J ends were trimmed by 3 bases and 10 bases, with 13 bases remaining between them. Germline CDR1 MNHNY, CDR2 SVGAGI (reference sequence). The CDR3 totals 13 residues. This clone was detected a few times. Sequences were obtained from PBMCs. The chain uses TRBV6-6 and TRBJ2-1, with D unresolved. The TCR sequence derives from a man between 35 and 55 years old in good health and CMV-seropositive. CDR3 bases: TGTGCCAGCAGTTATTCCCAATCCATCGAGCAGTTCTTC. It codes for CASSYSQSIEQFF.